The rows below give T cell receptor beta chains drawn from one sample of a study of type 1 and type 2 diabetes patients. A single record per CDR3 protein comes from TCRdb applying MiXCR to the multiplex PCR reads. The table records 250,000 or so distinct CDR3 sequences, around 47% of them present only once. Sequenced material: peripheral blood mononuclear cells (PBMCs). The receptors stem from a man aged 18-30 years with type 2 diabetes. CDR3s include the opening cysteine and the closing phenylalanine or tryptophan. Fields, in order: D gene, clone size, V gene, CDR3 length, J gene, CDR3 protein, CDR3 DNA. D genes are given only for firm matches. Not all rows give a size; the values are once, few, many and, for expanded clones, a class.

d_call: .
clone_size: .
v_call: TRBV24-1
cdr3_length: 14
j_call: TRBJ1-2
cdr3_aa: CATSDPGAEYGYTF
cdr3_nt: TGTGCCACCAGTGATCCCGGGGCAGAATATGGCTACACCTTC

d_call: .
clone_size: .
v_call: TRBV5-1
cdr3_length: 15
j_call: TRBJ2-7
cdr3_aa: CASSLGVQRSYEQYF
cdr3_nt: TGCGCCAGCAGCTTGGGGGTACAACGCTCCTACGAGCAGTACTTC

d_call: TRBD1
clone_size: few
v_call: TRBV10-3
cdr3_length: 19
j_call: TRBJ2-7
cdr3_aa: CAISDKTGTGGGRFYEQYF
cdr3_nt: TGTGCCATCAGTGACAAAACCGGGACAGGGGGAGGGAGGTTCTACGAGCAGTACTTC

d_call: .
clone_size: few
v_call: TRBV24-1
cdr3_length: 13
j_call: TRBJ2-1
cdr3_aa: CATSASATGEQFF
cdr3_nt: TGTGCCACCAGTGCGTCAGCTACGGGTGAGCAGTTCTTC

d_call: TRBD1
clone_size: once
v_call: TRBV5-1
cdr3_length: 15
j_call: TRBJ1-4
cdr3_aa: CASSFTQGLEEKLFF
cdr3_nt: TGCGCCAGCAGCTTTACACAGGGGCTAGAAGAAAAACTGTTTTTT

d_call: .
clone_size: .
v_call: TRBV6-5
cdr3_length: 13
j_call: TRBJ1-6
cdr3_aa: CASRADIDSPLHF
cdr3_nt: TGTGCCAGCAGAGCAGATATAGATTCACCCCTCCACTTT

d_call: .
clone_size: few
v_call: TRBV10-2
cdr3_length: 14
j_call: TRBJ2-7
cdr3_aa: CASSTTGAEGEQYF
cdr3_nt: TGCGCCAGCAGTACTACCGGGGCAGAGGGCGAGCAGTACTTC

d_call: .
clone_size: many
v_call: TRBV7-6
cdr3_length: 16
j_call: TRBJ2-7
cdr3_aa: CASSYTGTQSGREQYF
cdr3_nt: TGTGCCAGCAGCTATACCGGGACCCAGAGCGGGCGGGAGCAGTACTTC

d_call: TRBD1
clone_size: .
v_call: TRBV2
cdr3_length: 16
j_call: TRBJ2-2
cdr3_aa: CARRGYRDRNTGELFF
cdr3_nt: TGTGCCAGGAGGGGATACAGGGACAGGAACACCGGGGAGCTGTTTTTT

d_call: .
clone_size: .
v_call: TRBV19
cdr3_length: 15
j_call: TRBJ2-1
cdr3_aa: CASSPRDRDIYEQFF
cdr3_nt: TGTGCCAGTAGTCCCCGGGACCGTGATATCTATGAGCAGTTCTTC

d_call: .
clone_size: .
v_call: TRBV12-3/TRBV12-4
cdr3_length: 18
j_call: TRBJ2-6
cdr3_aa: CASRIQQGVGSGANVPTF
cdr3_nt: .

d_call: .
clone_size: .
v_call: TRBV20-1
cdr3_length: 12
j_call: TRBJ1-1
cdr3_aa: CSATWENTEAFF
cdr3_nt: TGCAGTGCAACGTGGGAGAACACTGAAGCTTTCTTT

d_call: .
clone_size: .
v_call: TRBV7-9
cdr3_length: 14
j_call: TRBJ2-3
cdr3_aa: CAAATELSTDTQYF
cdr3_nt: TGTGCCGCAGCGACAGAGCTGAGCACAGATACGCAGTATTTT

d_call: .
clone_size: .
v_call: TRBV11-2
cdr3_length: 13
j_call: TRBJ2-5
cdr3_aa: CASSPGQSETQYF
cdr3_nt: TGTGCCAGCAGCCCCGGACAGTCGGAGACCCAGTACTTC

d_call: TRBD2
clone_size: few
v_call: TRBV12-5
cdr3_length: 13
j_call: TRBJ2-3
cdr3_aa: CASLSGGTDTQYF
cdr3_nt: TGTGCCAGTCTCAGCGGGGGCACAGATACGCAGTATTTT

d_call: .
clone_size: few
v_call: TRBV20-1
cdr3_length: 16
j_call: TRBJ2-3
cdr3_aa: CSAPRAGRTSTDTQYF
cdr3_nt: TGCAGTGCCCCACGAGCTGGACGTACTAGCACAGATACGCAGTATTTT

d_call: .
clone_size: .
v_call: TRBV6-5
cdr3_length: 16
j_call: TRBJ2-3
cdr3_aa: CASSYSKSTGQGTQYF
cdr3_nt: TGTGCCAGCAGTTACTCGAAGTCCACAGGCCAGGGGACGCAGTATTTT

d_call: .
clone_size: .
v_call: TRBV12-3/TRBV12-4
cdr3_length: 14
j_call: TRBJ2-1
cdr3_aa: CASIPEGRRNEQFF
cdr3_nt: TGTGCCAGCATCCCGGAGGGGCGCCGGAATGAGCAGTTCTTC

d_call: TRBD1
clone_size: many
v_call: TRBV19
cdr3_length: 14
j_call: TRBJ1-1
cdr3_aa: CASRGPGQDTEAFF
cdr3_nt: TGTGCCAGTAGGGGGCCAGGACAGGACACTGAAGCTTTCTTT

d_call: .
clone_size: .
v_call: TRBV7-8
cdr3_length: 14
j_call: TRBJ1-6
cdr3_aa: CASSLPTGTSPLHF
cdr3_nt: TGTGCCAGCAGCTTACCGACGGGGACTTCACCCCTCCACTTT

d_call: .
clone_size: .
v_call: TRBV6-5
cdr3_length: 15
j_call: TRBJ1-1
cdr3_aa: CASSYSMSGFTEAFF
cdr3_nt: TGTGCCAGCAGTTACTCGATGTCGGGGTTCACTGAAGCTTTCTTT

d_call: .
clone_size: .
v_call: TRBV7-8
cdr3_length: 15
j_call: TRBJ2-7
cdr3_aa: CASSLGWSGGREQYF
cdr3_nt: TGTGCCAGCAGCTTAGGCTGGAGCGGAGGAAGGGAGCAGTACTTC

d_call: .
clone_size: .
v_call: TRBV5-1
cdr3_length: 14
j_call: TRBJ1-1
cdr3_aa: CASSHTGLNTEALF
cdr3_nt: TGCGCCAGCAGCCACACAGGGTTGAACACTGAAGCTCTCTTT

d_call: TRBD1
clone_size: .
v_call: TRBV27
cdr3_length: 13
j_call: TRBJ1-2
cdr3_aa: CASRGQLSYGYTF
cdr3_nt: TGTGCCAGCAGGGGACAGTTAAGCTATGGCTACACCTTC

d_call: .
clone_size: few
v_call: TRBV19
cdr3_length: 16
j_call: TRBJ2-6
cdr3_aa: CASSISGTAGANVLTF
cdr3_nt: TGTGCCAGTAGTATTTCGGGAACAGCTGGGGCCAACGTCCTGACTTTC

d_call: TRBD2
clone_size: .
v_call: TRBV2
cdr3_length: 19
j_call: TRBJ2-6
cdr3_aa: CASSERLAGVPSGANVLTF
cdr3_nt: TGTGCCAGCAGTGAACGCCTAGCGGGAGTCCCCTCTGGGGCCAACGTCCTGACTTTC

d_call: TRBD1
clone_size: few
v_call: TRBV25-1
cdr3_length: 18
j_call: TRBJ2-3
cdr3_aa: CASSEGEGTGGMADTQYF
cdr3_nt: TGTGCCAGCAGTGAAGGAGAGGGGACAGGGGGCATGGCAGATACGCAGTATTTT